This TCR beta chain came from a study of cytomegalovirus exposure and HLA in healthy donors (dated by TCRdb to 2016 to 2017). About the investigation overall: According to an earlier analysis of a few hundred of the donors, 150 million to 200 million T cells yielded approximately 120 million unique TCR beta sequences and more than 250 Gb of sequence data. The study used immunosequencing to profile the T cell repertoires of about 670 subjects and linked those repertoires to cytomegalovirus serostatus. An earlier analysis of fewer than 700 of the donors applied high-throughput TCR beta sequencing to assess whether each TCR beta V gene segment acted as functional or pseudogenic. Among roughly 400 genotyped donors of the cohort, an average of around 250,000 unique TCR beta nucleotide sequences was sequenced per donor, of which roughly 18% were non-productive. Because of strong linkage in the cohort, 5 or 6 DR-DQ haplotypes were treated as single units for association and clustering. In a later analysis, previously published TCR beta repertoires from hundreds of donors were re-analyzed and high-resolution HLA genotyping was added so that TCR occurrence patterns could be studied. Typing coverage differed by locus: A, B, C, DRB1 and DQB1 were typed in roughly 620-630 donors, DQA1 in about 500, DPA1 in approximately 600, and DPB1 in approximately 450. Roughly 300 gigabases of sequencing data and approximately 84 million unique TCR sequences were included in an early release covering 550 to 650 HLA-typed donors. To predict cytomegalovirus infection status, the study combined high-throughput TCR immunosequencing, statistical association of individual TCRs with disease status, and machine learning. HLA typing covered class I and class II loci at four-digit resolution. Besides the first cohort of around 700 subjects, a separate validation cohort made up of over 95 different subjects was used. In a later genetic analysis, genome-wide SNP genotypes for about 55% of the roughly 670 donors were used, and that subset was treated as a discovery cohort. All discovery cohort repertoires had been generated on a single sequencing platform. Donor age, sex, ethnicity and CMV serostatus were compiled together with the repertoire data. Rather than using new phenotypic data, the later analysis identified candidate immune exposures from TCR beta sequences and from how often those sequences occurred across donors. Among the approximately 430 genotyped donors, under 90% belonged to the genetic ancestry cluster associated with self-reported Caucasian donors. The study was designed to test whether signatures of past pathogen exposure could be identified by cataloging public T cell receptors. On the study overall, not on this receptor specifically: Correlated functional status among segregating V segments might be attributable to linkage disequilibrium, but an unknown experimental factor could not be ruled out. Most TCR sequences were seen in very few donors, while some public TCRs were found in many individuals. In a later genetic analysis, fewer N-insertions in productive TCRs were reported among donors in an Asian-associated ancestry cluster than the 666-donor mean. The cohort was sequenced for TCR beta chains only, and without alpha or paired-chain data the features that could be detected were limited. A total of 150 or so TCR beta chains were listed by the study as associated with cytomegalovirus. In a later analysis, 15,000 to 20,000 TCR beta sequences were associated with specific HLA alleles at a false discovery rate of 0.05. In a later analysis, HLA-associated TCR beta chains were found to be more clonally expanded and to have lower generation probabilities than equally common non-associated chains. A group of highly shared sequence variants was considered likely to be a technical artifact of the sequencing pipeline. A further reported finding was that TCR beta sequences accurately predicted the HLA-A and HLA-B alleles for most subjects in the first cohort. An earlier analysis of around 600 of the donors showed that most TCR beta V segments appeared in productive rearrangements either about 87% or about 30% of the time, which broadly matched IMGT annotations. In vitro tests confirmed that a few of the cytomegalovirus-associated TCR beta chains recognize cytomegalovirus antigens. Roughly uniform sequencing depth across donors was assumed in presence/absence analyses, although this assumption may not hold. Because HLA typing was missing for some donors at each locus, association tests included only the typed subset. In a later genetic analysis, a missense DCLRE1C variant was associated with V-gene and J-gene trimming of TCR beta chains, and the association was replicated in an independent cohort. Most CMV-associated TCR beta chains appeared to be HLA-restricted in a later analysis, and the HLA associations seemed to be driven largely by CMV exposure. Assigning TCR associations to individual alleles was difficult when HLA alleles, especially DR and DQ, strongly co-occurred. According to a later analysis, TCR association rates differed among HLA loci, with DRB1 alleles showing the most associated TCRs and HLA-C alleles showing the fewest. The classifier was reported to diagnose cytomegalovirus status with high specificity and sensitivity in both the original cohort and the validation cohort. The authors suggested that the approach could potentially be generalized to other disease states and immunological phenotypes. CMV serostatus was the only immune exposure information available for the cohort. A later analysis reported that several top co-occurrence clusters appeared linked to parvovirus B19, influenza, CMV and Epstein-Barr virus. Because counts were too low, about 18 rarely observed V segments, including chromosome 9 orphons, were excluded from the earlier analysis of a few hundred of the donors.

Libraries were made using the immunoSEQ multiplex PCR assay. A mixture of 60 forward primers for TCR Vbeta segments and 13 reverse primers for TCR Jbeta segments was used in the multiplex PCR. Amplification of the CDR3 region of rearranged TCR beta genes was performed with a multiplex PCR assay on genomic DNA. On the Illumina HiSeq System, the amplified TCR beta libraries were sequenced as 87-base-pair reads. As for the authors' bioinformatics: Across the roughly 640 repertoires, a later analysis counted tens of millions of unique TCR beta chains, 9.5 million to 13 million of which were shared by at least two donors. A nearest-neighbor algorithm error-corrected the raw reads and collapsed the reads into unique sequences, merging closely related sequences to remove PCR and sequencing errors. To assign V, D and J gene segments, CDR3 sequences were aligned to IMGT reference sequences. Each retained sequence needed at least a six-nucleotide match to both a V gene segment and a J gene segment. A rearrangement was called productive if the CDR3 had no stop codons and remained in frame with V and J, and every other rearrangement was called non-productive. CDR3 was defined according to IMGT convention as the region running from the second conserved V-encoded cysteine to the conserved J-encoded phenylalanine. Sequences without an unambiguous match to a single V gene segment were excluded from the earlier analysis of a few hundred of the donors. An earlier analysis of 587 of the donors classified V segments as functional when productive rearrangements were above 56.7% and as segregating when the standard deviation between donors was above 5%. A statistical classification framework was built to diagnose cytomegalovirus status from the catalog of TCR beta chain sequences. In a later analysis, TCR nucleotide sequences were compared against IMGT/GENE-DB human TR gene sequences so that V and J genes could be assigned. Using the TCRdist pipeline, a later analysis assigned CDR3 sequences along with most-parsimonious VDJ recombination scenarios. In a later analysis, every TCR beta chain was defined by the combination of its CDR3 amino acid sequence and its V-gene family, and reads without a unique V-gene family were dropped. To address suspected cross-contamination and a sequencing artifact, a later analysis removed under 600 highly shared, low-generation-probability nucleotide sequences. In a later analysis, a clonal expansion index for each public chain was calculated from normalized within-repertoire ranks of inferred template counts. In a later analysis, generation probabilities were computed using a VDJ recombination model fitted to out-of-frame rearrangements, and the results were checked against IGoR. In a later analysis, TCR-TCR, TCR-HLA and TCR-CMV co-occurrence was scored with hypergeometric tests, and a repertoire-size bias correction was applied to TCR pairs. A later analysis estimated false discovery rates by permuting HLA or CMV assignments 20 times. A later analysis grouped co-occurring TCRs with DBSCAN, adding TCRdist sequence similarity when clustering within HLA-allele-positive subsets. Repertoires with fewer than 30,000 or more than 120,000 public chains were left out of co-occurrence clustering, as were four to six repertoires with anomalous nucleotide sharing. The clones in this table, taken by TCRdb from immuneACCESS, are in-frame only. Not every clone is retained; where verified, under half of the shortfall comes from an unresolved V gene, and the cause of the rest is unknown. The V and J calls and the clone size are those of that table, but D and trimming were determined from the DNA. The sample has around 150,000 clones on record, 77% of them singletons. Roughly 2% of the sample comes from the top ten.

The cohort consisted of 650 to 700 healthy bone marrow donors. At the time of sampling, every cohort member was nominally healthy, though immune exposures that went unrecorded were likely present. The donor tested CMV seropositive, placing the donor among the 250 to 350 seropositive members of the cohort. Every donor gave a peripheral blood sample, and the peripheral blood mononuclear cells from that sample were used for TCR beta sequencing. Genomic DNA was extracted from the blood cell samples with the Qiagen DNeasy Blood Extraction Kit. With respect to this clone: This clone's antigen is unknown. Nothing much larger sits one base from this clone, and base qualities are not available.

This TCR was sampled from a man aged 50 to 59 in good health and CMV-seropositive. Source material: PBMCs.

The CDR3 region: CASSELRGYGYTF. The sequenced DNA: TGTGCCAGCAGTGAGCTAAGGGGCTATGGCTACACCTTC. The chain joins TRBV2 to TRBJ1-2; TRBD1 is possibly the D segment (5 matching bases). Looking up the germline V gene yields CDR1 SNHLY and CDR2 FYNNEI. Including cysteine and phenylalanine, the CDR3 has 13 amino acids. Solely the CDR3 DNA is kept, with 39 bases framed from the first base. Trimming costs V 3 bases and J 4 bases, and their ends lie 9 bases apart.